Here is one T cell receptor (beta chain) with its context. The data derive from a study of blood T cell repertoires in COVID-19. Study-level information: Italy, Spain and the United States were the sources of the convalescent and acute COVID-19 samples.

CDR3 size: 14 residues. Germline lookup yields CDR1 LNHDA and CDR2 SQIVND (reference sequence). Trimming shortened V by 3 bases and J by 8 bases, and 16 bases separated the two germline ends. As processed by the authors: Cell counts per sample came from amplifying reference gene primers. Measured with immunoSEQ multiplex PCR; TCRdb has only the in-frame clones, and not every one. V, J and clone size are those of that table, while D and trimming were read from the DNA. The table records about 370,000 clones, roughly 90% of them present only once. The TCR sequence derives from a woman in her twenties or thirties with COVID-19, enrolled during active disease. The J gene is TRBJ1-2, the V gene TRBV19; a weak D match, TRBD1 (5 bases). What was sequenced was peripheral blood. CDR3 residues: CASSISRGRYGYTF. The CDR3 DNA follows: TGTGCCAGTAGTATCTCGCGGGGCAGGTACGGCTACACCTTC. The full variable domain, in which reference TRBV19 and TRBJ1-2 provide the parts outside the CDR3, is DGGITQSPKYLFRKEGQNVTLSCEQNLNHDAMYWYRQDPGQGLRLIYYSQIVNDFQKGDIAEGYSVSREKKESFPLTVTSAQKNPTAFYLCASSISRGRYGYTFGSGTRLTVV.